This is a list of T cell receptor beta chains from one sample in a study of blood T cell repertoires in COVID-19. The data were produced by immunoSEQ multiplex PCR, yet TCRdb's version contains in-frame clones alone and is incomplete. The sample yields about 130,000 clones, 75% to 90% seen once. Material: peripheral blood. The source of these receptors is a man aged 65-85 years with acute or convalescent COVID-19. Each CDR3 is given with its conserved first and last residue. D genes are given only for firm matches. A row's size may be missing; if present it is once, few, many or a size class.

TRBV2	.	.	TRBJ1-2	CASSVAGAYGYTF	TGTGCCAGCAGTGTGGCAGGGGCCTATGGCTACACCTTC
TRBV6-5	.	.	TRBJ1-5	CASSYSGGNNQPQHF	TGTGCCAGCAGTTACTCGGGGGGGAACAATCAGCCCCAGCATTTT
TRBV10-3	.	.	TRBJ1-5	CAISAGTLSNQPQHF	TGTGCCATCAGCGCCGGGACACTTAGCAATCAGCCCCAGCATTTT
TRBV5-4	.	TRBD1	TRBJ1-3	CASSDQGDNTIYF	TGTGCCAGCAGCGACCAGGGGGACAACACCATATATTTT
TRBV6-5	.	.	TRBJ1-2	CAIHRGAYGYTF	TGTGCCATCCACCGGGGGGCCTATGGCTACACCTTC
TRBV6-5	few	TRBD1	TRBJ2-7	CASSYTGVSEQYF	TGTGCCAGCAGTTACACAGGGGTTTCGGAGCAGTACTTC
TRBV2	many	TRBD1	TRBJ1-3	CASTEQGTSGNTIYF	TGTGCCAGCACGGAACAGGGGACCTCTGGAAACACCATATATTTT
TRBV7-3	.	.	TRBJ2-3	CASSLWGRGGDTQYF	TGTGCCAGCAGCTTATGGGGCAGGGGCGGAGATACGCAGTATTTT
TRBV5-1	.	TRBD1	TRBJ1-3	CASSLVGTGSGNTIYF	TGCGCCAGCAGCTTGGTGGGGACAGGCTCTGGAAACACCATATATTTT
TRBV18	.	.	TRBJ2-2	CASSPAGGNTGELFF	TGTGCCAGCTCACCTGCCGGCGGGAACACCGGGGAGCTGTTTTTT
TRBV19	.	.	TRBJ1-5	CASSPLGREGQPQHF	TGTGCCAGTAGTCCTCTCGGCAGGGAAGGCCAGCCCCAGCATTTT
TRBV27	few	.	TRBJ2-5	CASRTGAGRETQYF	TGTGCCAGCCGGACGGGGGCCGGGAGGGAGACCCAGTACTTC
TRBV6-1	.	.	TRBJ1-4	CASSELEGSTNEKLFF	TGTGCCAGCAGTGAACTGGAGGGTTCAACTAATGAAAAACTGTTTTTT